A single sample is the source of the 22 T cell receptor beta chains below, sequenced in a study of T cells in Graves' hyperthyroidism and ophthalmopathy. RNA transcripts were the template for amplifying TCR beta CDR3 regions. Researchers ran a first-round RT-PCR on the TCR CDR3 using the HTBI primer set. TCRdb itself ran the multiplex PCR reads through MiXCR, one entry per CDR3 protein. Of about 600,000 distinct CDR3 sequences listed, 11% to 15% are singletons. What was sequenced was blood. Receptors were obtained from a woman aged 18-35 years with Graves' ophthalmopathy.

This clonotype was seen only a few times. The gene calls are TRBV29-1 and TRBJ2-1; D not resolved. Germline CDR1 and CDR2: SQVTM and ANQGSEA. Trimming took off 2 bases at V and 2 bases at J, with 10 bases between the two ends. This CDR3 comprises 14 residues. CDR3 residues: CSVESFEAYNEQFF. Written as DNA, the CDR3 is TGCAGCGTTGAAAGTTTTGAAGCCTACAATGAGCAGTTCTTC.

The genes are TRBV5-5 and TRBJ2-5, with 7 bases fitting TRBD1. This CDR3 spans 15 amino acids. The germline gives CDR1 SGHKS, CDR2 YYEKEE (reference sequence). J was trimmed by 5 bases and V by 2 bases; bases with no gene match: 9. CDR3 sequence: CASSLTGVNWETQYF. DNA of the CDR3: TGTGCCAGCAGCTTAACAGGGGTGAATTGGGAGACCCAGTACTTC.

At least ten counts were recorded for this clonotype. The rearrangement joins TRBV24-1 to TRBJ2-5, with D perhaps TRBD2 (5 bases). The CDR3 totals 15 residues. V was clipped by 5 bases and J by 0 bases, with 12 bases between them. Germline loops: CDR1 KGHDR, CDR2 SFDVKD. The CDR3 DNA is TGTGCCACCAGTGCCCGAGCGGAGGACCAAGAGACCCAGTACTTC. Translating gives CATSARAEDQETQYF.

J is TRBJ1-4 and V is TRBV7-9; D remains unclear. Germline CDR1 is SEHNR and CDR2 is FQNEAQ (reference sequence). Trimming cost V 4 bases and J 3 bases, with 12 bases left between them. CDR3 size: 15 residues. The CDR3 coding sequence is TGTGCCAGCAGCTCCTTCTTAGCGGCTAATGAAAAACTGTTTTTT. Translation: CASSSFLAANEKLFF.

CDR3 protein: CATSLGYEQYF. For the CDR3, the DNA is TGTGCCACCAGTTTAGGCTACGAGCAGTACTTC. The V call is TRBV24-1, the J call TRBJ2-7; D call uncertain. This CDR3 comprises 11 residues. The ends were cut back, 6 bases at V and 3 bases at J, with 5 bases in the middle. The germline V gene encodes CDR1 KGHDR and CDR2 SFDVKD.

This clonotype was counted at least ten times. The chain couples TRBV6-2 or TRBV6-3 to TRBJ2-4; 7 bases align to TRBD1. Germline V lookup: CDR1 MNHEY, CDR2 SVGEGT. V shed 5 bases, J shed 0 bases, and the junction held 16 bases outside the gene matches. The CDR3 consists of 19 residues. CDR3 loop: CASSHTTGTVDIAKNIQYF. Here the CDR3 DNA reads TGTGCCAGCAGTCACACGACAGGGACGGTCGACATAGCCAAAAACATTCAGTACTTC.

Many counts were recorded for this clonotype. The rearrangement joins TRBV27 to TRBJ1-6; D gene ambiguous. V gave up 6 bases and J gave up 0 bases, with 9 bases separating them. CDR3 length equals 15 residues. Germline values: CDR1 MNHEY, CDR2 SMNVEV (reference sequence). The CDR3 sequence is CASRFKSSYNSPLHF. The CDR3 region has the DNA TGTGCCAGCAGGTTCAAAAGCTCCTATAATTCACCCCTCCACTTT.

This chain uses TRBV7-2 with TRBJ2-5; TRBD2 matches at 10 bases. The CDR3 extends over 17 amino acids. CDR1 is SGHTA and CDR2 is FQGNSA in the germline V gene. J lost 3 bases, V lost 0 bases, and 7 bases had no gene match. The CDR3 reads CASSLAASGSVEETQYF. CDR3 DNA sequence: TGTGCCAGCAGCTTAGCGGCTAGCGGGAGTGTCGAAGAGACCCAGTACTTC.

The CDR3 region is CAISPRDTQYEQYF. Here the CDR3 DNA reads TGTGCCATCAGCCCAAGGGACACCCAATACGAGCAGTACTTC. V and J are TRBV10-3 and TRBJ2-7, with a possible D match to TRBD1 (6 bases). This CDR3 comprises 14 residues. Germline CDR1 reads ENHRY; CDR2 reads SYGVKD. Trimming took 6 bases from V and 4 from J, leaving 16 bases between them.

The table lists this clonotype with a few counts. The chain employs TRBV6-1 and TRBJ2-5, with 10 bases that match TRBD1. Trimming cost V 8 bases and J 4 bases; bases outside gene matches: 1. CDR1 is MNHNS, CDR2 SASEGT, per germline. This CDR3 is built from 12 residues. CDR3 DNA sequence: TGTGCCAGCCGACAGGGGGCAGAGACCCAGTACTTC. This gives the protein CASRQGAETQYF.

In this sample, this clonotype turned up many times. The chain employs TRBV12-3 or TRBV12-4 and TRBJ2-4; tentative D call: TRBD2 (6 bases). Trimming took off 3 bases at V and 7 bases at J, with 10 bases between the two ends. CDR3 length equals 13 residues. CDR3 amino acids: CASSFAGGNIQYF. CDR3 DNA: TGTGCCAGCAGTTTTGCAGGAGGGAACATTCAGTACTTC.

This clonotype was seen only a few times. V usage is TRBV20-1 and J usage is TRBJ2-7; D gene ambiguous. Trimming removed 0 bases from V and 0 bases from J, with 12 bases in between. This CDR3 is 15 amino acids long. Germline CDR1 is DFQATT and CDR2 is SNEGSKA (reference sequence). CDR3 amino acids: CSARDKGNPSYEQYF. The CDR3 DNA sequence: TGCAGTGCTAGAGATAAGGGCAACCCCTCCTACGAGCAGTACTTC.

V usage is TRBV19 and J usage is TRBJ1-2; TRBD1 might be the D (5 bases). V lost 3 bases and J 3 bases, leaving 17 bases between the germline ends. CDR3 size: 16 residues. Germline V CDR1 and CDR2: LNHDA, SQIVND (reference sequence). The chain's CDR3 is CASSISGLTQDYGYTF. CDR3 bases: TGTGCCAGTAGTATTTCGGGACTAACTCAGGACTATGGCTACACCTTC.

CDR3: CASSWYGGGATDTQYF. The CDR3 DNA reads as TGTGCCAGCAGCTGGTATGGGGGAGGGGCCACAGATACGCAGTATTTT. This chain connects TRBV7-3 to TRBJ2-3; 7 nucleotides line up with TRBD2. Germline CDR1 and CDR2: SGHTA and FQGTGA. CDR3 length: 16 amino acids. V trimming: 4 bases; J trimming: 2 bases; junction bases outside the gene matches: 9.

Concerning this clonotype: A junction boundary mismatches the germline segment, possibly from a read error. The chain combines TRBV27 with TRBJ1-2; the D gene is possibly TRBD1 (5 bases). The CDR3 totals 13 residues. Germline loops: CDR1 MNHEY, CDR2 SMNVEV (reference sequence). The CDR3 here is CASSLDPAREYSF. CDR3 nucleotides: TGTGCCAGCAGTTTAGATCCGGCCAGGGAGTACAGCTTC.

A word on this clonotype: Given a much more abundant clone one base away, this may be a read error. The chain joins TRBV12-3 or TRBV12-4 to TRBJ1-2, with D unclear. The CDR3 spans 14 residues. The CDR3 here is CASSLMETNCGYTF. CDR3 nucleotide sequence: TGTGCCAGCAGTTTGATGGAGACAAACTGTGGCTACACCTTC.

This clonotype was counted ten times or more. This rearrangement joins TRBV19 to TRBJ1-1; D uncertain. This CDR3 is 13 amino acids long. The V gene's germline CDR1 is LNHDA and CDR2 SQIVND (reference sequence). Trimming stripped 7 bases from V and 4 bases from J, with 13 bases between. This chain's CDR3 is CASTSVLSTEAFF. For the CDR3, the DNA is TGTGCCAGTACCTCGGTCTTGTCCACTGAAGCTTTCTTT.

This clonotype was seen a handful of times. The rearrangement joins TRBV12-3 or TRBV12-4 to TRBJ1-1, with D perhaps matching TRBD1 (5 bases). This CDR3 has 12 amino acids. The V gene lost 4 bases and the J gene lost 6 bases, with 9 bases spanning the gap. The CDR3 is CASSSLGAEAFF. The CDR3 DNA is TGTGCCAGCAGTTCGCTGGGGGCTGAAGCTTTCTTT.

This clonotype has ten or more counts. This chain connects TRBV10-3 to TRBJ2-7; the D is unclear. The V gene lost 2 bases and the J gene lost 4 bases, with 3 bases spanning the gap. This CDR3 is built from 11 residues. CDR1 and CDR2 from the germline V gene are ENHRY and SYGVKD. The DNA of the CDR3 is TGTGCCATCAGTGAGGATTACGAGCAGTACTTC. Translated, it gives CAISEDYEQYF.

This clonotype was seen ten or more times. The gene calls are TRBV11-3 and TRBJ2-1; 9 bases line up with TRBD2. The CDR3 runs to 16 residues. Germline CDR1 reads SGHNT; CDR2 reads YENEEA. V lost 6 bases, J lost 3 bases, and 9 bases stayed unmatched. The CDR3 here is CASSPSSGIGYNEQFF. Here the CDR3 DNA reads TGTGCCAGCAGTCCCTCTAGCGGGATCGGCTACAATGAGCAGTTCTTC.

The chain joins TRBV7-9 to TRBJ2-1; 10 bases are shared with TRBD1. The CDR3 runs 15 residues. CDR1 is SEHNR, CDR2 FQNEAQ, per germline (reference sequence). V was pared by 6 bases and J by 8 bases, with 10 bases of the junction left unmatched. For the CDR3, the DNA is TGTGCCAGCAGTACTCCGGGACAGGGGAGAGATGAGCAGTTCTTC. Protein sequence: CASSTPGQGRDEQFF.

The genes are TRBV15 and TRBJ2-7, with D unclear. This CDR3 is built from 15 residues. Germline V gene data show CDR1 as LNHNV and CDR2 as YYDKDF (reference sequence). The germline V and J ends were trimmed by 5 bases and 4 bases, with 18 bases remaining between them. Here the CDR3 DNA reads TGTGCCACCAGCTCCCGGACCGGGCTGCCTTACGAGCAGTACTTC. Amino acid sequence: CATSSRTGLPYEQYF.